One sample yielded the 23 T cell receptor beta chains listed below, sequenced in a study of blood T cell repertoires in COVID-19. Sequencing used immunoSEQ multiplex PCR; TCRdb keeps in-frame clones, though not all of them. The table lists 250,000 to 350,000 clones, approximately 88% of them singletons. The sequenced sample consisted of peripheral blood. The receptor source for this set is a human donor with COVID-19, enrolled during active disease. The donor label of this sample is uncertain.

The chain joins TRBV3-1 (or the pseudogene TRBV3-2) to TRBJ1-6; TRBD1 aligns across 7 bases. This CDR3 region has 15 residues. CDR1 and CDR2 from the germline V gene are LGHDT and YNNKEL (reference sequence). V shed 1 base, J shed 10 bases, and the junction held 7 bases outside the gene matches. The CDR3 sequence is CASSQARQGMSPLHF. CDR3 sequence (DNA): TGTGCCAGCAGCCAAGCCCGACAGGGTATGTCACCCCTCCACTTT.

This chain joins TRBV7-2 and TRBJ1-4, with 7 bases matching TRBD1. Germline V gene data show CDR1 as SGHTA and CDR2 as FQGNSA. V was pared by 1 base and J by 8 bases, with 7 bases of the junction left unmatched. The CDR3 contains 15 residues. The CDR3 sequence is CASSLDPGGVEKLFF. The CDR3 DNA sequence: TGTGCCAGCAGCTTAGACCCAGGGGGAGTGGAAAAACTGTTTTTT.

Remarks on this clone: Germline and junction disagree at one end, which may indicate a read error. The gene calls are TRBV7-7 and TRBJ2-5; 9 bases align to TRBD2. This CDR3 is 14 amino acids long. Germline-derived CDR1 and CDR2 are SSHAT and FNYEAQ (reference sequence). The CDR3 nucleotides read TGTGCTAGCAGCTCCGAACTAGCGGGAGAGACCCAGTACTTC. Its translation: CASSSELAGETQYF.

The V and J genes are TRBV19 and TRBJ1-5; D uncertain. The CDR3 covers 15 residues. The V and J ends lost 3 bases and 1 base respectively, with 10 bases between them. Germline assignment: CDR1 LNHDA and CDR2 SQIVND (reference sequence). CDR3 protein: CASSIGPGSNQPQHF. For the CDR3, the DNA is TGTGCCAGTAGTATCGGGCCGGGGAGCAATCAGCCCCAGCATTTT.

This clone came up once. This chain uses TRBV27 with TRBJ2-7, with no clear D. Trimming stripped 8 bases from V and 3 bases from J, with 17 bases between. This CDR3 spans 14 amino acids. Looked up from germline, CDR1 is MNHEY and CDR2 is SMNVEV (reference sequence). The DNA for the CDR3 is TGTGCCAGCGCTCTAAGTGGTATTTTCTACGAGCAGTACTTC. Translating gives CASALSGIFYEQYF.

The chain uses TRBV2 and TRBJ2-3; the D gene is possibly TRBD2 (5 bases). V lost 3 bases and J lost 5, with 18 bases in between. The CDR3 sequence is 16 residues long. CDR1 and CDR2 from the germline V gene are SNHLY and FYNNEI. The CDR3 sequence is CASSETGPNRGDTQYF. The CDR3 nucleotides read TGTGCCAGCAGTGAGACTGGACCCAACCGGGGAGATACGCAGTATTTT.

The V and J genes are TRBV5-4 and TRBJ1-1, with D hard to call. The CDR3 spans 13 residues. Looked up from germline, CDR1 is SGHNT and CDR2 is YYREEE (reference sequence). Trimming took 1 base from V and 3 from J, leaving 7 bases between them. CDR3 in amino acids: CASSLNRDTEAFF. Here the CDR3 DNA reads TGTGCCAGCAGCTTGAACCGAGACACTGAAGCTTTCTTT. Full variable domain (remainder filled in from reference TRBV5-4 and TRBJ1-1): ETGVTQSPTHLIKTRGQQVTLRCSSQSGHNTVSWYQQALGQGPQFIFQYYREEENGRGNFPPRFSGLQFPNYSSELNVNALELDDSALYLCASSLNRDTEAFFGQGTRLTVV.

The chain employs TRBV5-5 and TRBJ2-1; 12 positions match TRBD2. The length of the CDR3 is 15 residues. In germline, CDR1 is SGHKS, CDR2 YYEKEE (reference sequence). The J segment lost 9 bases and the V segment lost 4 bases, leaving 8 bases of the junction unmatched. The CDR3 bases are TGTGCCAGCAGCGCGACTAGCGGGAGTAGCCCTGAGCAGTTCTTC. Translation: CASSATSGSSPEQFF.

The chain combines TRBV7-2 with TRBJ1-6; 9 positions match TRBD1. V lost 5 bases to trimming and J lost 6 bases; unmatched junction nucleotides: 2. Germline lookup yields CDR1 SGHTA and CDR2 FQGNSA. The CDR3 totals 14 residues. The CDR3 loop reads CASSHRGRNSPLHF. CDR3 bases: TGTGCCAGCAGCCACAGGGGGCGTAATTCACCCCTCCACTTT.

The chain employs TRBV4-2 and TRBJ2-2; weak D call: TRBD2 (5 bases). V lost 2 bases to trimming and J lost 1 base, with 17 bases between them. This CDR3 is 18 amino acids long. The germline CDR1 and CDR2 sequences are LGHNA and YNFKEQ. The chain's CDR3 is CASSQFGLGGMNTGELFF. As DNA, the CDR3 is TGTGCCAGCAGCCAATTTGGACTGGGTGGGATGAACACCGGGGAGCTGTTTTTT.

The J gene is TRBJ1-4, the V gene TRBV20-1; 10 bases match TRBD1. The CDR3 is made up of 15 amino acids. Looked up from germline, CDR1 is DFQATT and CDR2 is SNEGSKA (reference sequence). J gave up 8 bases and V 3 bases, and 9 bases lay outside the gene matches. The DNA of the CDR3 is TGCAGTGCTAGTAAAGCCGGGACAGGGGAAGAAAAACTGTTTTTT. It is translated as CSASKAGTGEEKLFF.

This chain uses TRBV30 with TRBJ1-1, with 7 bases aligning to TRBD1. The ends lost 3 bases at V and 5 bases at J; junction bases unmatched: 9. Germline V lookup: CDR1 GTSNPN, CDR2 SVGIG (reference sequence). The CDR3 has 14 amino acids. CDR3 amino acids: CAWRANQQGTEAFF. The CDR3 nucleotides read TGTGCCTGGAGAGCCAACCAACAGGGGACTGAAGCTTTCTTT.

The chain carries TRBV30 and TRBJ1-1; D is perhaps TRBD1 (5 bases). CDR1 is GTSNPN and CDR2 is SVGIG in the germline V gene (reference sequence). This CDR3 has 14 residues. The V end lost 5 bases, the J end lost 3 bases, and 16 bases lay between the germline ends. The CDR3 here is CAWDYRISDTEAFF. CDR3 nucleotides: TGTGCCTGGGATTACAGGATCTCCGACACTGAAGCTTTCTTT. Full variable domain (outside the CDR3, taken from reference TRBV30 and TRBJ1-1): SQTIHQWPATLVQPVGSPLSLECTVEGTSNPNLYWYRQAAGRGLQLLFYSVGIGQISSEVPQNLSASRPQDRQFILSSKKLLLSDSGFYLCAWDYRISDTEAFFGQGTRLTVV.

V gene TRBV6-5 combines with J gene TRBJ1-2; 8 nucleotides align to TRBD1. Germline V lookup: CDR1 MNHEY, CDR2 SVGAGI. The CDR3 has 15 amino acids. J was trimmed by 7 bases and V by 0 bases; bases with no gene match: 7. Here the CDR3 reads CASSYSTRGPGGYTF. CDR3 DNA sequence: TGTGCCAGCAGTTACTCGACCAGGGGGCCTGGTGGCTACACCTTC.

J is TRBJ1-1 and V is TRBV2; the D is unclear. Germline-derived CDR1 and CDR2 are SNHLY and FYNNEI. The CDR3 spans 13 residues. V was shortened by 5 bases and J by 2 bases, with 9 bases between the two germline ends. The CDR3 DNA sequence: TGTGCCAGCAGTCCGGAGACCAACACTGAAGCTTTCTTT. It translates to CASSPETNTEAFF.

The gene calls are TRBV27 and TRBJ1-5, with D perhaps TRBD1 (6 bases). Germline CDR1 MNHEY, CDR2 SMNVEV (reference sequence). V shed 1 base and J shed 3 bases, with 10 bases lying between them. The CDR3 spans 15 residues. For the CDR3, the DNA is TGTGCCAGCAGTTTATGGGGGCTTGCCAATCAGCCCCAGCATTTT. It codes for CASSLWGLANQPQHF.

This clone has a single count. The CDR3 protein is CASSWTGGTEAFF. For the CDR3, the DNA is TGTGCCAGCAGCTGGACAGGGGGCACTGAAGCTTTCTTT. V and J are TRBV11-1 and TRBJ1-1; TRBD1 matches at 10 bases. The trim removed 4 bases at V and 4 bases at J, leaving 0 bases unmatched. The CDR3 extends over 13 amino acids. Germline loops: CDR1 SGHAT, CDR2 FQDESV (reference sequence).

A single count supports this clone. The chain carries TRBV28 and TRBJ1-2; D ambiguous. The CDR3 has 13 amino acids. V shed 5 bases and J shed 12 bases, with 19 bases lying between them. The germline V gene has CDR1 MDHEN and CDR2 SYDVKM. The CDR3: CASSTPSLVRDTF. CDR3 bases: TGTGCCAGCAGTACCCCGTCATTAGTACGTGACACCTTC.

This chain connects TRBV9 to TRBJ2-4, with 11 bases fitting TRBD2. V was pared by 6 bases and J by 7 bases, with 6 bases of the junction left unmatched. The CDR3 is 14 residues long. Germline CDR1 is SGDLS and CDR2 is YYNGEE. Written as DNA, the CDR3 is TGTGCCAGCACACTAGCGGGAGAATGGAACATTCAGTACTTC. It encodes CASTLAGEWNIQYF. Full variable domain (outside the CDR3, taken from reference TRBV9 and TRBJ2-4): DSGVTQTPKHLITATGQRVTLRCSPRSGDLSVYWYQQSLDQGLQFLIQYYNGEERAKGNILERFSAQQFPDLHSELNLSSLELGDSALYFCASTLAGEWNIQYFGAGTRLSVL.

The rearrangement uses TRBV5-4 and TRBJ2-1; 9 nucleotides match TRBD2. This CDR3 region has 14 residues. Losses at the gene ends were 4 bases for V and 10 bases for J; bases not matched to a gene: 9. Germline loops: CDR1 SGHNT, CDR2 YYREEE (reference sequence). The DNA for the CDR3 is TGTGCCAGCAGCACCCAACCGACTAGCGGAGAGCAGTTCTTC. This codes for CASSTQPTSGEQFF.

The chain has TRBV7-2 and TRBJ2-1; tentative D call: TRBD2 (6 bases). The CDR3 runs 16 residues. CDR1 is SGHTA and CDR2 is FQGNSA in the germline V gene. The V end lost 1 base, the J end lost 2 bases, and 12 bases lay between the germline ends. CDR3 DNA: TGTGCCAGCAGCTTAGATTTGGCTAGCGCCTACAATGAGCAGTTCTTC. Protein product: CASSLDLASAYNEQFF. Full variable domain (outside the CDR3, taken from reference TRBV7-2 and TRBJ2-1): GAGVSQSPSNKVTEKGKDVELRCDPISGHTALYWYRQSLGQGLEFLIYFQGNSAPDKSGLPSDRFSAERTGGSVSTLTIQRTQQEDSAVYLCASSLDLASAYNEQFFGPGTRLTVL.

V usage is TRBV7-9 and J usage is TRBJ2-7; 9 bases align to TRBD2. J was trimmed by 2 bases and V by 1 base; bases with no gene match: 6. Looked up from germline, CDR1 is SEHNR and CDR2 is FQNEAQ (reference sequence). The CDR3 is 16 amino acids. The CDR3 DNA reads TGTGCCAGCAGCTTAGGATCGGCGGGAGGGCCCTACGAGCAGTACTTC. It yields the protein CASSLGSAGGPYEQYF.

V gene TRBV19 combines with J gene TRBJ2-1; 12 positions match TRBD2. V lost 2 bases, J lost 8 bases, and 13 bases stayed unmatched. This CDR3 has 18 residues. Germline V gene sequence: CDR1 LNHDA, CDR2 SQIVND (reference sequence). In nucleotides, the CDR3 is TGTGCCAGTAGTATATATTTCCGGCCTAGCGGGAGGGGTGATGAGCAGTTCTTC. Amino acids: CASSIYFRPSGRGDEQFF.